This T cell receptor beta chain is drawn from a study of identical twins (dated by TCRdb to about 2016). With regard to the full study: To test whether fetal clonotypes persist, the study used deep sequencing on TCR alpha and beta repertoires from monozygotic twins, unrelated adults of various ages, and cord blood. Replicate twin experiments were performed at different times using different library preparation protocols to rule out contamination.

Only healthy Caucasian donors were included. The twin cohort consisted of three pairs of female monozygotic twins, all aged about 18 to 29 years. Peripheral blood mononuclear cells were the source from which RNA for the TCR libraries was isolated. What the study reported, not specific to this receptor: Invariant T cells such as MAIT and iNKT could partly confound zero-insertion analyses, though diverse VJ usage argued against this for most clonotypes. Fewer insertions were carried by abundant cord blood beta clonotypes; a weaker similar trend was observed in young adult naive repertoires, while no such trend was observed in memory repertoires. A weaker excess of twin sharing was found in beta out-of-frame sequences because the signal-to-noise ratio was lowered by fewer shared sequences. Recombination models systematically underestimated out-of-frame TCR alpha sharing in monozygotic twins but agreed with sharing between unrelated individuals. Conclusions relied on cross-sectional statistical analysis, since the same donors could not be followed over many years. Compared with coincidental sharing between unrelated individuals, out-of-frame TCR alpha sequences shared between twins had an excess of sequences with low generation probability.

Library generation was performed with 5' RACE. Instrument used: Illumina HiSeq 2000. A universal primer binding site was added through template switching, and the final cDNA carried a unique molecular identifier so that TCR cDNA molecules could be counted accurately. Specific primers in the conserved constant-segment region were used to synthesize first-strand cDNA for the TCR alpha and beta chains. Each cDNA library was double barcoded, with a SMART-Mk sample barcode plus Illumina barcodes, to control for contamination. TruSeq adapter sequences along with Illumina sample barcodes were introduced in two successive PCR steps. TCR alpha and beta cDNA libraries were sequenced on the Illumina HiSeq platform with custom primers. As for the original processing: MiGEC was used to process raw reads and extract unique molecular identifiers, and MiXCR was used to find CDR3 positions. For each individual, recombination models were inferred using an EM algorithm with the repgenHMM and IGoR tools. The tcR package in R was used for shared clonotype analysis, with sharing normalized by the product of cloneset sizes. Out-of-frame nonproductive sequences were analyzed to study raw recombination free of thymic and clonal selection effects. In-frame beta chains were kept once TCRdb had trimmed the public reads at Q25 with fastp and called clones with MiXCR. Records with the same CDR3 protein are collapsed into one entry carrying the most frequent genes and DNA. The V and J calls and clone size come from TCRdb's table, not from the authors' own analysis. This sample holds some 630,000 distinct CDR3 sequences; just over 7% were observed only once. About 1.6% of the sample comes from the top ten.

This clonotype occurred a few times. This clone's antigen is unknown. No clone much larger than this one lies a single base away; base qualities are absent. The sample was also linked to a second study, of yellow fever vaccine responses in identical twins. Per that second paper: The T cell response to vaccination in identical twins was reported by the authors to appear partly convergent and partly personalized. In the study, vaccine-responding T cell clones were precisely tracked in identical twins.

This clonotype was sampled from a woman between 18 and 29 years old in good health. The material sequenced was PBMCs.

The encoded CDR3 is CASSLDHGLGNTIYF. In nucleotides, the sequence is TGTGCCAGCAGCTTAGATCACGGTCTCGGGAACACCATATATTTT. Recombination connected TRBV7-2 to TRBJ1-3; the D gene cannot be named for sure. The V and J ends are trimmed by 1 base and 7 bases, leaving 14 bases between them. CDR3 length: 15 amino acids, cysteine to phenylalanine. Of the read, only the CDR3 DNA is kept; its 45 bases are in frame from base 1. CDR1 SGHTA and CDR2 FQGNSA were looked up in the germline V gene.